This TCR beta chain was observed in a study of T-cell reconstitution after alpha-beta-depleted transplantation in children. Study conclusions and caveats: Diversity and T-cell counts at one year after transplant derived mostly from new T cells. Reportedly, alpha-beta T cells present about two months post-transplant originated from several hundred expanded clones of graft origin.

A TCRbeta library incorporating unique molecular identifiers was prepared. TCRdb processed the PCR reads anew with MiXCR; each CDR3 protein has one entry. In the table there are tens of thousands of distinct CDR3 sequences, roughly 8.7% of which are singletons. The ends were cut back, 7 bases at V and 4 bases at J, with 14 bases in the middle. The CDR3 is 14 residues long. Germline CDR1 reads KGHSH; CDR2 reads LQKENI. Of note for this clonotype: Its antigen is currently unknown.

The J gene is TRBJ1-3, the V gene TRBV18; D unresolved. Sequencing was performed on PBMCs, mostly from graft donor cells, taken 60 days after TCRalphabeta/CD19-depleted stem cell transplant. This TCR was recovered from a male patient aged 2-9 years who had a stem cell transplant for chronic granulomatous disease, so the T cells may come from the graft donor. CDR3 nucleotides: TGTGCCAGCTATCCGGTGACGGTGGGAAACACCATATATTTT. Translating gives CASYPVTVGNTIYF.